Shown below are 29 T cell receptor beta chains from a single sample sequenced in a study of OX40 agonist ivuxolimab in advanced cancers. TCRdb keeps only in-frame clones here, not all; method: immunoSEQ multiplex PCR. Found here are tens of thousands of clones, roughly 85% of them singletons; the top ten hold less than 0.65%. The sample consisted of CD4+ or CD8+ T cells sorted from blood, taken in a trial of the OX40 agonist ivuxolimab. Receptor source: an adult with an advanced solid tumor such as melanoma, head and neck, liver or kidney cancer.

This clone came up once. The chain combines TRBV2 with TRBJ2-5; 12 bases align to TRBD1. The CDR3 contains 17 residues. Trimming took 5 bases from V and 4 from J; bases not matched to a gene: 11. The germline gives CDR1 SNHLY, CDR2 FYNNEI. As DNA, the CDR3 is TGTGCCAGCAGTTTCACGGGACAGGGGGCCGGTAGAGAGACCCAGTACTTC. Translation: CASSFTGQGAGRETQYF.

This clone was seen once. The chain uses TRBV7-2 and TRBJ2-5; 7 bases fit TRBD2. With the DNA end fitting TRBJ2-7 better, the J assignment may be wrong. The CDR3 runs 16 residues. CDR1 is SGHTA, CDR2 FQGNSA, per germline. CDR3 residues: CASSLGGQGGRSEQYF. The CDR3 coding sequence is TGTGCCAGCAGCTTAGGAGGGCAGGGAGGGCGTAGCGAGCAGTACTTC.

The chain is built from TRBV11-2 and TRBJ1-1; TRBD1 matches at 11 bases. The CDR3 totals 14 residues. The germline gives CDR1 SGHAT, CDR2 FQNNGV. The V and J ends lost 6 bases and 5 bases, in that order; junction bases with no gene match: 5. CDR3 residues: CASSWDRGKTEAFF. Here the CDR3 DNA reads TGTGCCAGCAGTTGGGACAGGGGGAAGACTGAAGCTTTCTTT.

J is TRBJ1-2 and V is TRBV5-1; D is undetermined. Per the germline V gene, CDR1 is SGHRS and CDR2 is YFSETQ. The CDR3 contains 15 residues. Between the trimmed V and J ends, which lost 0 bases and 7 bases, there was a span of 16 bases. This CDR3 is CASSLDFGRERGYTF. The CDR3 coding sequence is TGCGCCAGCAGCTTGGATTTCGGCCGGGAGCGTGGCTACACCTTC. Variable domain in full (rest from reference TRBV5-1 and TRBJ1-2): KAGVTQTPRYLIKTRGQQVTLSCSPISGHRSVSWYQQTPGQGLQFLFEYFSETQRNKGNFPGRFSGRQFSNSRSEMNVSTLELGDSALYLCASSLDFGRERGYTFGSGTRLTVV.

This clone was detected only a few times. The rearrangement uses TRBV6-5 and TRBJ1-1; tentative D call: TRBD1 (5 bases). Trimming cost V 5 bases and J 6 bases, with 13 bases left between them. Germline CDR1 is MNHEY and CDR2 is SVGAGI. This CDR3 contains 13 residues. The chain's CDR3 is CASSKRQFAEAFF. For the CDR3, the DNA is TGTGCCAGCAGTAAACGACAGTTCGCTGAAGCTTTCTTT.

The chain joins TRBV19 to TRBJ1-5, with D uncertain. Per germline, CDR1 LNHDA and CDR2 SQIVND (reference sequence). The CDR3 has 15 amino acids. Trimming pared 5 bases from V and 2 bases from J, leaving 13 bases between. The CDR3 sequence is CASSPYGVRNQPQHF. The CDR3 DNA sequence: TGTGCCAGTAGTCCCTATGGGGTTCGCAATCAGCCCCAGCATTTT.

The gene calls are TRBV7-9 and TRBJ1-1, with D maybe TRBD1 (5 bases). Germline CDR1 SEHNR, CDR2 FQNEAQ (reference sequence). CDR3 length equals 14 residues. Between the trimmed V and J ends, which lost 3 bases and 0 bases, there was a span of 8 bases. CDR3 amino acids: CASSFTGLNTEAFF. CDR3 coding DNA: TGTGCCAGCAGCTTCACAGGTCTGAACACTGAAGCTTTCTTT.

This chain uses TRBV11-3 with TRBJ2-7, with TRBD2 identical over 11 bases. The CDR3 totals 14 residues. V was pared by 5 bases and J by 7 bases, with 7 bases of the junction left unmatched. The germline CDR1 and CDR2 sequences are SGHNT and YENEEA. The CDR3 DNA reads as TGTGCCAGCAGCCCTAGCGGGAGGTGGGGGGAGCAGTACTTC. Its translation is CASSPSGRWGEQYF.

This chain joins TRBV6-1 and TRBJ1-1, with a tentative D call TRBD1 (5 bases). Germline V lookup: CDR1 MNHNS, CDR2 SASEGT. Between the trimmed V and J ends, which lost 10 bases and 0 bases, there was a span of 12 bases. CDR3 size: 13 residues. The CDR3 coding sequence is TGTGCCATAGGACGGGGGATGAACACTGAAGCTTTCTTT. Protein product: CAIGRGMNTEAFF.

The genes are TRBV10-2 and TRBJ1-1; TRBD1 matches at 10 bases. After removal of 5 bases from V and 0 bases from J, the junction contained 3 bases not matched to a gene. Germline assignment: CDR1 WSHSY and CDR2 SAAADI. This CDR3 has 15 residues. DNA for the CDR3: TGCGCCAGCAGTCCGGGACAGGGGATGAACACTGAAGCTTTCTTT. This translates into CASSPGQGMNTEAFF.

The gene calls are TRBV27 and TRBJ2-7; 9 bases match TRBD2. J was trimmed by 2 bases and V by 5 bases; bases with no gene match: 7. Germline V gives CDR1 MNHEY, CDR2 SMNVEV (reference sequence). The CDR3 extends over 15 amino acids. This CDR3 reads CASSPLAGGTYEQYF. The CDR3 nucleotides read TGTGCCAGCAGTCCCCTTGCGGGAGGGACCTACGAGCAGTACTTC.

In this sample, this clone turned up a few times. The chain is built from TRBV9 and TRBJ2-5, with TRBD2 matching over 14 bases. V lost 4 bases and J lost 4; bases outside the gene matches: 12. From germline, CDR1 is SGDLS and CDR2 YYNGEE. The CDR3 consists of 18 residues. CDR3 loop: CASSSGGTSGSGRETQYF. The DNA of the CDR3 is TGTGCCAGCAGCTCTGGGGGGACTAGCGGGAGTGGTAGAGAGACCCAGTACTTC.

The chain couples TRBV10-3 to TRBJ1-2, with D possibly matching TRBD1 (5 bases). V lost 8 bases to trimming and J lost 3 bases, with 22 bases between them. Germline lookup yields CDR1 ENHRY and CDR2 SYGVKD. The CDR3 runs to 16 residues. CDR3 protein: CAISGPKGSGDYGYTF. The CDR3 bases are TGTGCCATCTCGGGACCGAAGGGTTCGGGCGACTATGGCTACACCTTC.

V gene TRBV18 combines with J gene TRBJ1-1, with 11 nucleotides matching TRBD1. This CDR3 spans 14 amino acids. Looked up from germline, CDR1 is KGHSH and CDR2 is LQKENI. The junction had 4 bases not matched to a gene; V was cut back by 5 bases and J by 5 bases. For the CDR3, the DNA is TGTGCCAGCTCATCGGGACAGGGGGAGACTGAAGCTTTCTTT. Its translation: CASSSGQGETEAFF.

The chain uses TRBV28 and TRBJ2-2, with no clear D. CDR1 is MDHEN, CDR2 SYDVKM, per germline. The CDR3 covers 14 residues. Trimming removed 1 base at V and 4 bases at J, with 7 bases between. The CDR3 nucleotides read TGTGCCAGCAGTTTATTAAGCCGCACCGGGGAGCTGTTTTTT. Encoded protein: CASSLLSRTGELFF.

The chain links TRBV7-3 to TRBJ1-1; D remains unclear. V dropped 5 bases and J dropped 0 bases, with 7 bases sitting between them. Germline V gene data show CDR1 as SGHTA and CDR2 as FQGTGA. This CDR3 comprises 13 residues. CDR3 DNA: TGTGCCAGCAGCCCAGGCATGAACACTGAAGCTTTCTTT. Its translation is CASSPGMNTEAFF.

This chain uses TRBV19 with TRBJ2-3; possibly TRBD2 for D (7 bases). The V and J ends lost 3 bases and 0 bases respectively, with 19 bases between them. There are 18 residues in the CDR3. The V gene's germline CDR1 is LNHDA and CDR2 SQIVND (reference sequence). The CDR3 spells CASSMKSRGGGSTDTQYF. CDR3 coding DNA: TGTGCCAGTAGTATGAAATCCCGGGGAGGGGGTAGCACAGATACGCAGTATTTT.

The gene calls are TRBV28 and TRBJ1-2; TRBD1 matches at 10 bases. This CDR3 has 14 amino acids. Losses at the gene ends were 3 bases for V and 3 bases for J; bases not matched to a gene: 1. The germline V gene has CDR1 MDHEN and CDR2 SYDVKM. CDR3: CASSLGTGDYGYTF. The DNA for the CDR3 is TGTGCCAGCAGTTTGGGGACAGGGGACTATGGCTACACCTTC.

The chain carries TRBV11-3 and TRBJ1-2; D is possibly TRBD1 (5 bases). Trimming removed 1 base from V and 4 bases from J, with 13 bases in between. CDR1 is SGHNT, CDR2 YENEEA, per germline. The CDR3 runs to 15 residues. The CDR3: CASSLGGKRGYGYTF. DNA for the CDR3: TGTGCCAGCAGCTTAGGAGGGAAGAGGGGCTATGGCTACACCTTC. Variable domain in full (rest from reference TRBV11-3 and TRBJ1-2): EAGVVQSPRYKIIEKKQPVAFWCNPISGHNTLYWYLQNLGQGPELLIRYENEEAVDDSQLPKDRFSAERLKGVDSTLKIQPAELGDSAVYLCASSLGGKRGYGYTFGSGTRLTVV.

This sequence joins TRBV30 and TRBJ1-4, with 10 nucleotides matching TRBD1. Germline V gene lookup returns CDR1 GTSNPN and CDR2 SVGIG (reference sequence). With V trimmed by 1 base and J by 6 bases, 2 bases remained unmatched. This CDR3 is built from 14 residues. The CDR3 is CAWSAGTGDEKLFF. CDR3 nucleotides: TGTGCCTGGAGTGCCGGGACAGGGGATGAAAAACTGTTTTTT. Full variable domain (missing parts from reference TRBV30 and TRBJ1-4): SQTIHQWPATLVQPVGSPLSLECTVEGTSNPNLYWYRQAAGRGLQLLFYSVGIGQISSEVPQNLSASRPQDRQFILSSKKLLLSDSGFYLCAWSAGTGDEKLFFGSGTQLSVL.

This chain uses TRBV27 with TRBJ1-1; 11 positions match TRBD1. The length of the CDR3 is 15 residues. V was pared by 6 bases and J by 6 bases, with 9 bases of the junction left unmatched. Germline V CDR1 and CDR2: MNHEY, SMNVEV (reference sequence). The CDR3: CASSSMDRGRAEAFF. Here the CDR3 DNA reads TGTGCCAGCAGCTCTATGGACAGGGGGCGGGCTGAAGCTTTCTTT.

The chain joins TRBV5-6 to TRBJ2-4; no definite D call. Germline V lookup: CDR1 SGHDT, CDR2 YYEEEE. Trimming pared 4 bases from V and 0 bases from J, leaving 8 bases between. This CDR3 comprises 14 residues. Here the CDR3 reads CASSTGLAKNIQYF. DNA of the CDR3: TGTGCCAGCAGCACCGGTCTAGCCAAAAACATTCAGTACTTC.

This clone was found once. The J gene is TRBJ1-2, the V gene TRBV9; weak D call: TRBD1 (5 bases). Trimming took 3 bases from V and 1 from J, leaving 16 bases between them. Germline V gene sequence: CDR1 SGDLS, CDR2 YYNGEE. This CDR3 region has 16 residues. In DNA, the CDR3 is TGTGCCAGCAGCGACTTCCAGGGTGGTGTTAACTATGGCTACACCTTC. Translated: CASSDFQGGVNYGYTF.

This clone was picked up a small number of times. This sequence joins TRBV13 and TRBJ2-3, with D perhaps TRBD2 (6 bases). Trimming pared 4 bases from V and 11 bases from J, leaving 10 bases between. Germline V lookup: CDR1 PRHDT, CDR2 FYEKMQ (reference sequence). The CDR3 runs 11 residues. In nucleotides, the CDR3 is TGTGCCAGCAGCTCCGGGACTCGGCAGTATTTT. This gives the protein CASSSGTRQYF.

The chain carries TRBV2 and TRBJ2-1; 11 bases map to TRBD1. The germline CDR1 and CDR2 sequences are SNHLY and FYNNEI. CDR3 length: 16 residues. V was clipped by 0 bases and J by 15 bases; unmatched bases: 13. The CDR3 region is CASSEALGTGGKRPFF. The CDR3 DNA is TGTGCCAGCAGTGAAGCGCTGGGGACAGGGGGAAAACGGCCGTTCTTC.

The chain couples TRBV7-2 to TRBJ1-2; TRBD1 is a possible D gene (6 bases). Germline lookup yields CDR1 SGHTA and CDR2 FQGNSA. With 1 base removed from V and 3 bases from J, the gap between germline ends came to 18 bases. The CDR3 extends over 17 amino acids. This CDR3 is CASSLGPSEKGDYGYTF. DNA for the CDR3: TGTGCCAGCAGCTTAGGCCCCTCCGAGAAGGGGGACTATGGCTACACCTTC.

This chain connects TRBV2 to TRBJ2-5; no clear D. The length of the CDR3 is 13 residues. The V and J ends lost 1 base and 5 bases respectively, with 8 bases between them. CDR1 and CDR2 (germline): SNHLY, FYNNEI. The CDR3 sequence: CASSEGFWETQYF. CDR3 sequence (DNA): TGTGCCAGCAGTGAAGGTTTTTGGGAGACCCAGTACTTC.

The CDR3 protein is CASSLEGRADYGYTF. The CDR3 region has the DNA TGTGCCAGCAGCTTGGAGGGCAGGGCGGACTATGGCTACACCTTC. V usage is TRBV5-4 and J usage is TRBJ1-2; maybe TRBD1 (5 bases). Looked up from germline, CDR1 is SGHNT and CDR2 is YYREEE (reference sequence). The germline V and J ends were trimmed by 0 bases and 3 bases, with 12 bases remaining between them. The CDR3 spans 15 residues.

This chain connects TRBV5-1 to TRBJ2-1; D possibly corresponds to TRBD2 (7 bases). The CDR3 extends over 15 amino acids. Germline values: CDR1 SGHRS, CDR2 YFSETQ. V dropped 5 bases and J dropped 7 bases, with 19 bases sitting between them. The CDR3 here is CASSPRGRAANEQFF. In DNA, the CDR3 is TGCGCCAGCAGTCCAAGGGGGAGGGCCGCAAATGAGCAGTTCTTC.